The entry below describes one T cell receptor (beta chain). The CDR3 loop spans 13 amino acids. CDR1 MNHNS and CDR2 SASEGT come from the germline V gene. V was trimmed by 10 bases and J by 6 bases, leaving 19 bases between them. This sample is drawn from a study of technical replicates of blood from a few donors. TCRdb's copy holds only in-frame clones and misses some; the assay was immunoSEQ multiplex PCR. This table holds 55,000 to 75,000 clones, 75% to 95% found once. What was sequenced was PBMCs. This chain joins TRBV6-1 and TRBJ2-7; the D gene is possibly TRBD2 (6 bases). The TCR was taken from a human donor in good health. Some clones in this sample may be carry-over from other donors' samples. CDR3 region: CAIGGVEAAEQYF. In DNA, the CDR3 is TGTGCCATCGGGGGAGTGGAGGCGGCCGAGCAGTACTTC.